A selection of T cell receptor beta chains follows, all from one sample in a study of a mutant IDH1 vaccine in newly diagnosed glioma. Data came from immunoSEQ multiplex PCR; TCRdb stores just in-frame clones and leaves some out. The sample lists tens of thousands of clones, roughly nine tenths occurring once. This material consisted of PBMCs, taken from a glioma patient treated with radiotherapy, temozolomide or both. These receptors all stem from a middle-aged woman with glioma. The CDR3 runs from the conserved cysteine through the conserved F or W. Each record gives: CDR3 DNA, CDR3 protein, clone size, V gene, D gene, J gene. The D gene is left open where the match is weak. Size is omitted from some rows. Given values are once, few, many or a class for expanded clones.

DNA: TGTGCCAGCCGTGGACAGGGGGAGACCCAGTACTTC
CDR3: CASRGQGETQYF
size: few
V: TRBV2
D: TRBD1
J: TRBJ2-5

DNA: TGTGCCAGCAGTGAAGTTCGACTGGTGGGGACCCAGTACTTC
CDR3: CASSEVRLVGTQYF
size: .
V: TRBV2
D: .
J: TRBJ2-5

DNA: TGTGCCAGCAGTTCGGGACAGGCAACTAATGAAAAACTGTTTTTT
CDR3: CASSSGQATNEKLFF
size: .
V: TRBV6-5
D: TRBD1
J: TRBJ1-4

DNA: TGTGCCAGCTCACCGGTTCCCAATAATTCACCCCTCCACTTT
CDR3: CASSPVPNNSPLHF
size: .
V: TRBV18
D: .
J: TRBJ1-6

DNA: TGTGCCATCAGTTCCCGGGGGGGGACTGAAGCTTTCTTT
CDR3: CAISSRGGTEAFF
size: .
V: TRBV10-3
D: .
J: TRBJ1-1

DNA: TGTGCCAGTAGTATTAGTTCGGGACTAAGGGAGACCCAGTACTTC
CDR3: CASSISSGLRETQYF
size: .
V: TRBV19
D: TRBD2
J: TRBJ2-5

DNA: TGTGCCAGCAGCCTACGGGGCTCTGGGGCCAACGTCCTGACTTTC
CDR3: CASSLRGSGANVLTF
size: .
V: TRBV14
D: .
J: TRBJ2-6

DNA: TGTGCCAGCAACCTAGAGAACAGGGCTGAAGCTTTCTTT
CDR3: CASNLENRAEAFF
size: few
V: TRBV6-6
D: .
J: TRBJ1-1

DNA: TGTGCCAGCAGCACAGAGGCTAGCGGGAGAGGGTCCTACGAGCAGTACTTC
CDR3: CASSTEASGRGSYEQYF
size: once
V: TRBV14
D: TRBD2
J: TRBJ2-7

DNA: TGTGCCAGCAGCCAAGATCGGGGAGATACGCAGTATTTT
CDR3: CASSQDRGDTQYF
size: .
V: TRBV4-2
D: .
J: TRBJ2-3

DNA: TGTGCCAGCAGCCCGAGGAACACTGAAGCTTTCTTT
CDR3: CASSPRNTEAFF
size: .
V: TRBV7-9
D: .
J: TRBJ1-1

DNA: TGTGCCAGCGGGTCAACCTACGAGCAGTACTTC
CDR3: CASGSTYEQYF
size: once
V: TRBV28
D: .
J: TRBJ2-7

DNA: TGTGCCAGCAGTGAGACGGTTCCGGGGGCGGTTGGCTACACCTTC
CDR3: CASSETVPGAVGYTF
size: .
V: TRBV25-1
D: .
J: TRBJ1-2

DNA: TGTGCCAGCAGCCCCCCGGGGACAGACTATGGCTACACCTTC
CDR3: CASSPPGTDYGYTF
size: .
V: TRBV14
D: TRBD1
J: TRBJ1-2

DNA: TGTGCCAGCAGCCCCCAACTGACAGGGGGCAACACTGAAGCTTTCTTT
CDR3: CASSPQLTGGNTEAFF
size: .
V: TRBV4-2
D: TRBD1
J: TRBJ1-1

DNA: TGTGCCAGCAGCGTCAGGGGCGAGACGAGCTCCTACGAGCAGTACTTC
CDR3: CASSVRGETSSYEQYF
size: .
V: TRBV9
D: .
J: TRBJ2-7

DNA: TGTGCCAGCAGTGAAGCATACACCAATCAGCCCCAGCATTTT
CDR3: CASSEAYTNQPQHF
size: .
V: TRBV25-1
D: .
J: TRBJ1-5

DNA: TGCAGCGTTACCAGGGAGGCTAATGAAAAACTGTTTTTT
CDR3: CSVTREANEKLFF
size: .
V: TRBV29-1
D: .
J: TRBJ1-4

DNA: TGTGCCGGTTTCGGGAGGAGACCCTACGAGCAGTACTTC
CDR3: CAGFGRRPYEQYF
size: .
V: TRBV27
D: TRBD2
J: TRBJ2-7

DNA: TGTGCCAGCAGAGTTGGGACAGAGAGGTCCTACGAGCAGTACTTC
CDR3: CASRVGTERSYEQYF
size: .
V: TRBV6-5
D: TRBD1
J: TRBJ2-7

DNA: TGTGCCATCAGTGTTTCGGGGGAAACTGAAGCTTTCTTT
CDR3: CAISVSGETEAFF
size: .
V: TRBV10-3
D: .
J: TRBJ1-1

DNA: TGTGCCAGCAGCGTATTAGCGGGAGCGGATGAGCAGTTCTTC
CDR3: CASSVLAGADEQFF
size: .
V: TRBV9
D: TRBD2
J: TRBJ2-1

DNA: TGTGCCAGCAGTCACACACGGAGCTCCTACGAGCAGTACTTC
CDR3: CASSHTRSSYEQYF
size: .
V: TRBV6-5
D: .
J: TRBJ2-7

DNA: TGTGCCAGCAGCCAAGAACGGTATAGCAATCAGCCCCAGCATTTT
CDR3: CASSQERYSNQPQHF
size: .
V: TRBV4-2
D: .
J: TRBJ1-5

DNA: TGTGCCAGTGCCAGGGGAATTTCGAACACCGGGGAGCTGTTTTTT
CDR3: CASARGISNTGELFF
size: .
V: TRBV19
D: .
J: TRBJ2-2

DNA: TGCGCCAGCAGCTTGGGGGGAGAGCAGTACTTC
CDR3: CASSLGGEQYF
size: .
V: TRBV5-1
D: .
J: TRBJ2-7

DNA: TGCGCCAGCAGCTTGGGACTAGCGGGAGGACAAGAGACCCAGTACTTC
CDR3: CASSLGLAGGQETQYF
size: .
V: TRBV5-1
D: TRBD2
J: TRBJ2-5

DNA: TGTGCCAGCACTCCGGGACAGAGCTACGAGCAGTACTTC
CDR3: CASTPGQSYEQYF
size: .
V: TRBV7-9
D: TRBD1
J: TRBJ2-7

DNA: TGTGCCAGCAGCTTACGGACAGGGGACGCAGATACGCAGTATTTT
CDR3: CASSLRTGDADTQYF
size: .
V: TRBV7-2
D: TRBD1
J: TRBJ2-3

DNA: TGCGCCAGCAGCGTCGCGACAGGGAAGAACACTGAAGCTTTCTTT
CDR3: CASSVATGKNTEAFF
size: .
V: TRBV5-1
D: TRBD1
J: TRBJ1-1

DNA: TGTGCCAGCAGCTTAGGGACAGGGGGTGAGAACGAGCAGTACTTC
CDR3: CASSLGTGGENEQYF
size: .
V: TRBV11-2
D: TRBD1
J: TRBJ2-7

DNA: TGCGCCAGCAGCCACACCGACAGGGGGTGGACGAATGAGCAGTTCTTC
CDR3: CASSHTDRGWTNEQFF
size: .
V: TRBV4-3
D: TRBD1
J: TRBJ2-1

DNA: TGTGCCAGCAGCGGGGACCCCCAGGACACTGAAGCTTTCTTT
CDR3: CASSGDPQDTEAFF
size: few
V: TRBV5-4
D: .
J: TRBJ1-1

DNA: TGTGCCAGCAGAGACGGACAGGGGGCTGGAGATACGCAGTATTTT
CDR3: CASRDGQGAGDTQYF
size: .
V: TRBV6-6
D: TRBD1
J: TRBJ2-3

DNA: TGTGCCAGCAGCGAATTAAGCTCCTATAATTCACCCCTCCACTTT
CDR3: CASSELSSYNSPLHF
size: once
V: TRBV7-9
D: .
J: TRBJ1-6

DNA: TGTGCCAGCAGTGAGGTCGCGGGGTTAGAAGCTTTCTTT
CDR3: CASSEVAGLEAFF
size: once
V: TRBV25-1
D: .
J: TRBJ1-1

DNA: TGCGCCAGCAGCTGGACGACAGGGTGGGAAGCTTTCTTT
CDR3: CASSWTTGWEAFF
size: .
V: TRBV5-1
D: TRBD1
J: TRBJ1-1

DNA: TGTGCCAGCAGCTTAGCGGGGCCGCGGCGGTCTGGGGCCAACGTCCTGACTTTC
CDR3: CASSLAGPRRSGANVLTF
size: .
V: TRBV7-2
D: .
J: TRBJ2-6

DNA: TGTGCCAGCAGTAAAGCCAGAGTAGCGGGGGGGCTTAATGAGCAGTTCTTC
CDR3: CASSKARVAGGLNEQFF
size: large
V: TRBV6-1
D: TRBD2
J: TRBJ2-1

DNA: TGCAGTGCTAGAGTTGGCCATGGCTACACCTTC
CDR3: CSARVGHGYTF
size: .
V: TRBV20-1
D: .
J: TRBJ1-2

DNA: TGTGCCAGCAGCGTAGAACCGGGGTTACCTAACACTGAAGCTTTCTTT
CDR3: CASSVEPGLPNTEAFF
size: .
V: TRBV9
D: .
J: TRBJ1-1

DNA: TGTGCCAGCCGGGCCCCGGCCGTCGGGGAGCTGTTTTTT
CDR3: CASRAPAVGELFF
size: .
V: TRBV27
D: .
J: TRBJ2-2

DNA: TGTGCCAGCCAGGGGGGGAATCAGCCCCAGCATTTT
CDR3: CASQGGNQPQHF
size: .
V: TRBV2
D: TRBD1
J: TRBJ1-5

DNA: TGTGCCAGCCGGCGGGGGCAGGGCTATAGTGAGACCCAGTACTTC
CDR3: CASRRGQGYSETQYF
size: .
V: TRBV27
D: .
J: TRBJ2-5

DNA: TGTGCCAGCAGCTTAGTCTCCTACGAGCAGTACTTC
CDR3: CASSLVSYEQYF
size: .
V: TRBV7-8
D: .
J: TRBJ2-7

DNA: TGTGCCATCGGAGACAGGAACACTGAAGCTTTCTTT
CDR3: CAIGDRNTEAFF
size: .
V: TRBV10-3
D: .
J: TRBJ1-1

DNA: TGTGCCAGCAGCTTAGGTGGGGGGACTAATTCACCCCTCCACTTT
CDR3: CASSLGGGTNSPLHF
size: .
V: TRBV13
D: .
J: TRBJ1-6

DNA: TGCGCCAGCAGTGAAGGGTTAGCCAAAAACATTCAGTACTTC
CDR3: CASSEGLAKNIQYF
size: .
V: TRBV10-1
D: .
J: TRBJ2-4

DNA: TGTGCCAGCAGTTACATGGGGGGGTCCGCTCGCGAGCAGTACTTC
CDR3: CASSYMGGSAREQYF
size: .
V: TRBV6-5
D: TRBD2
J: TRBJ2-7

DNA: TGTGCCAGTAGTTACAGGGGAGCCTATGGCTACACCTTC
CDR3: CASSYRGAYGYTF
size: .
V: TRBV19
D: TRBD1
J: TRBJ1-2

DNA: TGCAGCGTTGAAGCTTCAGGGGGTCGTAGGCATTTT
CDR3: CSVEASGGRRHF
size: .
V: TRBV29-1
D: TRBD1
J: TRBJ1-5

DNA: TGTGCCAGCAGTTACTCTCTCGGGGGGCCAGATACGCAGTATTTT
CDR3: CASSYSLGGPDTQYF
size: .
V: TRBV6-5
D: .
J: TRBJ2-3

DNA: TGCGCCAGCAGCCACACCCCATCAGGGTTGTCCTACGAGCAGTACTTC
CDR3: CASSHTPSGLSYEQYF
size: .
V: TRBV4-3
D: .
J: TRBJ2-7